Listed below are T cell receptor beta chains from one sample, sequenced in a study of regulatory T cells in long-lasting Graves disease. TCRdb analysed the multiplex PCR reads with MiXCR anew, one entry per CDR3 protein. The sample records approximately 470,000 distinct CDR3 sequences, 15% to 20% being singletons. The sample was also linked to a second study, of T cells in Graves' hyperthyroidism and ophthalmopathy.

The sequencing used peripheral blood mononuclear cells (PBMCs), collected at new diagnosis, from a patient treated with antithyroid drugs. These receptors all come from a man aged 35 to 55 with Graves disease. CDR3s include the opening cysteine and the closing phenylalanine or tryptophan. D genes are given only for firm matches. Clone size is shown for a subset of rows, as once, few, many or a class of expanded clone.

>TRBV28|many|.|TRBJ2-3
CASSPPQEGRRQYF
TGTGCCAGCAGTCCGCCCCAAGAGGGGCGGAGGCAGTATTTT
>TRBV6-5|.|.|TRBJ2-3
CASSYRWEGTDTQYF
TGTGCCAGCAGTTACAGGTGGGAGGGCACAGATACGCAGTATTTT
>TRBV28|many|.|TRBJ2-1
CASSSTGTTYSYNEQFF
TGTGCCAGCAGTTCCACTGGGACAACATACTCCTACAATGAGCAGTTCTTC
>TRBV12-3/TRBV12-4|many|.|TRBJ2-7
CASSLSYVYEQYF
TGTGCCAGCAGTTTAAGTTATGTCTACGAGCAGTACTTC
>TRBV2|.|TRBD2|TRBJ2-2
CASKIGLAKTGELFF
TGTGCCAGCAAGATCGGACTAGCGAAGACCGGGGAGCTGTTTTTT
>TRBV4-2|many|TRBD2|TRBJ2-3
CASSQETSGVPHTQYF
TGTGCCAGCAGCCAAGAGACTAGCGGGGTCCCCCATACGCAGTATTTT
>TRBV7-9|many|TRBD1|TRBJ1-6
CASSSHEATGMSSPLHF
TGTGCCAGCAGCTCCCACGAGGCGACAGGGATGTCTTCACCCCTCCACTTT
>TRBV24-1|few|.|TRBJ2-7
CATGSGDEQYF
TGTGCCACCGGCTCGGGGGACGAGCAGTACTTC
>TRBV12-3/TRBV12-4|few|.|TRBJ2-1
CASSFNFHEQFF
TGTGCCAGCAGTTTTAATTTCCATGAGCAGTTCTTC
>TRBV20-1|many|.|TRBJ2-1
CSASDNANEQFF
TGCAGTGCTAGCGACAATGCCAATGAGCAGTTCTTC
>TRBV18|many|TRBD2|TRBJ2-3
CASSLQRETTDTQYF
TGTGCCAGCTCACTTCAGCGGGAGACGACAGATACGCAGTATTTT
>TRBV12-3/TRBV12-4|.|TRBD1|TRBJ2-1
CASRPLDRVHNEQFF
TGTGCCAGCAGGCCCTTAGACAGGGTTCACAATGAGCAGTTCTTC
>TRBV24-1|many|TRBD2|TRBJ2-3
CATSDPTAGTTDTQYF
TGTGCCACCAGTGACCCCACAGCGGGGACCACAGATACGCAGTATTTT
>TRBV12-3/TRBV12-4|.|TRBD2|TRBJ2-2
CASTKGGSGSTGELFF
TGTGCCAGCACCAAAGGGGGTAGCGGGAGCACCGGGGAGCTGTTTTTT
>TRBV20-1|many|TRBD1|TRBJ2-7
CSAKGQGHIHEQYF
TGCAGTGCAAAAGGACAGGGTCACATCCACGAGCAGTACTTC
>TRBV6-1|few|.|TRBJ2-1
CATLGREYNEQFF
TGTGCCACCTTGGGACGGGAGTACAATGAGCAGTTCTTC
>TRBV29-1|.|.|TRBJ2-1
CSVLSREFNEQFF
TGCAGCGTCCTTTCCCGGGAGTTCAATGAGCAGTTCTTC
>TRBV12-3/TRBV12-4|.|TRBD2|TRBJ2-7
CASGLAGGPSYEQYF
TGTGCCAGCGGACTAGCGGGAGGGCCCTCCTACGAGCAGTACTTC
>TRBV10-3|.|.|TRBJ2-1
CAIGEVKGNNEQFF
TGTGCCATCGGTGAGGTAAAGGGTAACAATGAGCAGTTCTTC
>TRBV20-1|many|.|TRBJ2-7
CSARDSLRLISYEQYF
TGCAGTGCTAGAGATTCCTTGAGACTTATCTCCTACGAGCAGTACTTC
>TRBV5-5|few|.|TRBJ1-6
CASSPEESSYNSPLHF
TGTGCCAGCAGCCCGGAGGAGAGCTCCTATAATTCACCCCTCCACTTT
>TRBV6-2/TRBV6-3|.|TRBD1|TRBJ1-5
CASSDGTGVHQPQHF
TGTGCCAGCAGTGATGGGACAGGGGTTCATCAGCCCCAGCATTTT